This T cell receptor (beta chain) was retrieved from a study of long-term antiretroviral therapy in people with HIV (dated by TCRdb to the early 2020s). Turning to the overall study: The earliest samples were collected approximately a decade before the 2015 WHO recommendation for immediate ART, a period when ART was typically delayed until CD4 counts fell. A retrospective serial study tested whether changes in peripheral blood TRB repertoire composition and diversity were associated with ART initiation and durable HIV suppression. A total of fewer than 200 cryopreserved PBMC samples were contributed to the cohort by 30 adults with confirmed HIV infection, with samples collected serially over a mean of approximately 6 years (range 1-12). About 40% of the roughly 30 participants with HIV were female. Test extractions of a monoclonal T-cell line alongside approximately 34 polyclonal samples showed no cross-contamination during QIAcube processing. Broader findings and caveats from the paper: Limited PBMC availability meant only the TCR beta chain was sequenced, without alpha chain pairing. Because cell numbers in pre-ART samples were limited, unsorted PBMC were profiled instead of sorted CD4+ and CD8+ T cells. The samples were dated from about 2004 to 2017, and the ART regimens that were used may be less effective than current ART regimens. Expanded TRB clones identified before ART initiation dominated the repertoire across all time points, though the dominance fluctuated and decreased in many PLHIV after ART. ART initiation was associated with a significant increase in TRB diversity, but diversity stayed significantly below transplant donor controls even after long-term ART. Compared with controls, HIV repertoires had narrower CDR3 length ranges, and the network structure pointed to an antigen-experienced repertoire that shifted only slightly toward naive after ART. Inferences about post-ART repertoire changes are limited because no data were available on ART adherence, viral resistance or therapy changes.

As regards this clone: The antigen it recognizes is unknown. Base-call qualities are not available, and no considerably larger clone is one nucleotide away.

The immunoSEQ hsTCRB v3.0 assay was used at survey level resolution to sequence the TRB variable region. The targeted TRB sequencing depth was roughly 40,000-50,000 T-cell genomes per sample. Pooled TRB libraries were sequenced on an Illumina MiSeq with a v3 150-cycle kit. As for the authors' bioinformatics: Repertoire analysis was run in R within a reproducible Nextflow workflow that covered QC, data transformation and analysis. LymphoSeq2, an R package for exploring AIRR-Seq data, was used to implement the custom analyses. After excluding several samples that yielded fewer than 5000 total TRB sequences, approximately 180 HIV repertoires remained for analysis. Among the 180 to 200 HIV repertoires that were kept, roughly 59 were collected before ART initiation and roughly 130 were collected after ART initiation. Repertoires were downsampled to 5000 TRB nucleotide sequences, and summary statistics were averaged over 100 downsampling iterations. TRB sequences were retained for analysis only if CDR3 regions of at least seven amino acids were present. Two measures captured diversity: a Shannon entropy-derived clonality score and the Gini coefficient. In the repertoire networks, any two of the top 5000 CDR3 amino acid sequences were linked whenever the two sequences differed by an edit distance of one. For TRB CDR3 amino acid sequences, GLIPH2 was used to predict antigen specificity groups and MHC restriction. CDR3 amino acid sequences were matched against VDJdb and McPAS-TCR to flag known CMV, EBV, HIV or tissue antigen associations. Pre-ART, post-ART and control groups were compared with Wilcoxon signed-rank tests and Holm-Bonferroni correction. TCRdb took this table from immuneACCESS and kept in-frame rearrangements with V and J called. Such tables lack part of the clones; where checked against another copy, unresolved V genes explain under half of the gap, and the rest is unexplained. V and J calls and clone size follow that table, whereas D and trimming were derived from the DNA. Within this sample are about 16,000 clones, with approximately 81% of them counted one time only. Around an eighth of the sample lies in the top ten.

Inclusive of the bounding cysteine and phenylalanine, the CDR3 is 14 residues long. Left in the record is the CDR3 DNA by itself, 42 bases read in frame from the first base. V is cut by 5 bases and J by 4 bases, and the space between the germline ends is 15 bases. In the germline V gene (reference sequence), CDR1 corresponds to MNHNY and CDR2 to SVGAGI. Inclusion was restricted to participants for whom at least one PBMC sample before ART initiation and at least two post-ART samples were available. All participants with HIV were treated in the United States of America. Before DNA extraction, cryopreserved samples of roughly 0.85-10 million PBMC were thawed and washed. At the time of the earliest PBMC sample for each participant with HIV, ages ranged from 23 to 54 years. Each participant contributed PBMC samples from 1-4 timepoints before ART initiation and 2-8 timepoints after ART initiation, with a median of 7 samples. For every participant, serial HIV viral load, CD4+ T-cell count, ART history and demographic data were obtained. A Qiagen kit on a QIAcube was used to extract genomic DNA from unsorted PBMC, with samples processed in batches of 12.

This chain joins TRBV6-6 to TRBJ2-7; the D call is tentative, TRBD1 or TRBD2, as each matches 6 bases. Specimen: unsorted PBMCs, collected just over 3.1 years after starting antiretroviral therapy. The sequence came from a woman in her 40s with HIV. The CDR3 sequence is CASSLGGDKYEQYF. The DNA sequence follows: TGTGCCAGCAGTCTCGGCGGGGACAAGTACGAGCAGTACTTC.